This TCR beta chain originates from a study of a mutant IDH1 vaccine in newly diagnosed glioma. Study summary: The timing of visit V12 was week 35, and that of visit V13 was week 47.

This CDR3 has 11 amino acids. The germline V and J ends were trimmed by 2 bases and 8 bases, with 9 bases remaining between them. Germline loops: CDR1 DFQATT, CDR2 SNEGSKA (reference sequence). This sample's time point: week 47, end of study. Every single dose of the vaccine, 300 ug of mutant IDH1 20-mer peptide, came with topical imiquimod. The study gave patients eight vaccinations in weeks 1, 3, 5, 7, 11, 15, 19, 23. Turning to this clone: Its antigen is currently unknown.

General study findings and limits: Variations in leading peripheral T cell clonotypes appeared to have no connection with pseudoprogression.

Assay used: immunoSEQ multiplex PCR; TCRdb lists only in-frame clones, some missing. The table includes about 94,000 clones, around nine tenths detected once. The V and J genes are TRBV20-1 and TRBJ1-2; possibly TRBD1 for D (5 bases). The source of this sequence is a woman aged 50 to 60 with glioma. The source was PBMCs, collected from a glioma patient whose treatment included an IDH1 peptide vaccine. CDR3: CSARQGWGYTF. As DNA, the CDR3 is TGCAGTGCTAGACAGGGTTGGGGCTACACCTTC.